The 20 T cell receptor beta chains reported below all come from one sample, sequenced in a study of T cells after somatic rescue of genetic block. Assay: immunoSEQ multiplex PCR; the TCRdb copy retains only in-frame clones and omits some. The table lists roughly 71,000 clones, approximately 90% of them singletons. The sample was peripheral blood mononuclear cells (PBMCs). These receptors were taken from a man between 25 and 39 years old.

This clone showed up just a few times. The chain couples TRBV5-4 to TRBJ2-1; a possible D gene is TRBD2 (5 bases). CDR3 length: 15 residues. Germline V gene data show CDR1 as SGHNT and CDR2 as YYREEE (reference sequence). The ends were cut back, 3 bases at V and 7 bases at J, with 17 bases in the middle. The CDR3 region is CASSSEGLQRNEQFF. CDR3 DNA: TGTGCCAGCAGCTCTGAGGGCTTACAGAGGAATGAGCAGTTCTTC.

This clone was recorded a few times. The chain is built from TRBV10-2 and TRBJ1-1; D not resolved. CDR1 WSHSY and CDR2 SAAADI come from the germline V gene. CDR3 size: 13 residues. The V end was cut by 8 bases, the J end by 1 base, with 11 bases between. Written as DNA, the CDR3 is TGCGCCAGCGATCATGGACGGAACACTGAAGCTTTCTTT. As protein: CASDHGRNTEAFF.

The chain has TRBV6-5 and TRBJ1-5, with 9 bases identical to TRBD1. The CDR3 is 14 amino acids. CDR1 is MNHEY, CDR2 SVGAGI, per germline. The J segment lost 3 bases and the V segment lost 6 bases, leaving 3 bases of the junction unmatched. The CDR3 nucleotides are TGTGCCAGCAGGGACAGGGGAACCAATCAGCCCCAGCATTTT. The encoded protein is CASRDRGTNQPQHF.

The chain is built from TRBV7-2 and TRBJ1-1; D ambiguous. The CDR3 has 12 amino acids. Looked up from germline, CDR1 is SGHTA and CDR2 is FQGNSA. Deletions cut 1 base from V and 8 bases from J, with 8 bases between. For the CDR3, the DNA is TGTGCCAGCAGCTTAGTTGTTGGGGAAGCTTTCTTT. The encoded protein is CASSLVVGEAFF. The whole variable domain, filled in from reference TRBV7-2 and TRBJ1-1, reads GAGVSQSPSNKVTEKGKDVELRCDPISGHTALYWYRQSLGQGLEFLIYFQGNSAPDKSGLPSDRFSAERTGGSVSTLTIQRTQQEDSAVYLCASSLVVGEAFFGQGTRLTVV.

V and J are TRBV2 and TRBJ1-3; the D gene is possibly TRBD1 (5 bases). The CDR3 is 11 amino acids. The germline V and J ends were trimmed by 5 bases and 7 bases, with 6 bases remaining between them. Per germline, CDR1 SNHLY and CDR2 FYNNEI. DNA for the CDR3: TGTGCCAGCAGTAACAGGAACACCATATATTTT. It translates to CASSNRNTIYF.

The rearrangement joins TRBV6-7 to TRBJ1-3; possible D gene TRBD1, 5 bases. TRBV6-7 falls under the ORF class, with uncertain function. Trimming left V 2 bases short and J 4 bases short, with 12 bases between. The length of the CDR3 is 15 residues. The CDR3 bases are TGTGCCAGCAGTTACCCAGGGAATCGCGGAAACACCATATATTTT. Its translation: CASSYPGNRGNTIYF.

This clone was recorded once. The V gene is TRBV11-2, the J gene TRBJ2-7, with 9 bases lining up with TRBD2. The V gene's germline CDR1 is SGHAT and CDR2 FQNNGV. CDR3 size: 14 residues. V shed 5 bases, J shed 3 bases, and the junction held 5 bases outside the gene matches. The DNA of the CDR3 is TGTGCCAGCAGCATAGCGGGAGAAATCTACGAGCAGTACTTC. Protein: CASSIAGEIYEQYF.

This chain joins TRBV19 and TRBJ1-6, with 8 bases fitting TRBD1. Trimming removed 7 bases from V and 10 bases from J; junction bases left unmatched: 9. Germline CDR1 LNHDA, CDR2 SQIVND (reference sequence). The CDR3 runs to 14 residues. CDR3 DNA: TGTGCCAGTAAGCATCAGGGGGCACGCTCACCCCTCCACTTT. Amino acids: CASKHQGARSPLHF.

This chain links TRBV11-1 with TRBJ2-7, with D unresolved. The CDR3 is 13 amino acids. The germline V gene encodes CDR1 SGHAT and CDR2 FQDESV (reference sequence). The V end was cut by 0 bases, the J end by 5 bases, with 8 bases between. The CDR3 sequence: CASSLARWDEQYF. In DNA form, the CDR3 reads TGTGCCAGCAGCTTAGCGCGATGGGACGAGCAGTACTTC.

On this clone itself: One end of the junction varies from germline; a read error may be responsible. The chain couples TRBV5-1 to TRBJ1-1; D is undetermined. The CDR3 loop spans 14 amino acids. Germline-derived CDR1 and CDR2 are SGHRS and YFSETQ. The CDR3 protein is CASSLVAGPAEAFF. Written as DNA, the CDR3 is TGCGCCAGCAGCTTGGTGGCTGGACCCGCTGAGGCTTTCTTT.

The rearrangement links TRBV19 to TRBJ2-2, with D perhaps given as TRBD1 or TRBD2 (6 bases each). Germline loops: CDR1 LNHDA, CDR2 SQIVND (reference sequence). The V gene lost 6 bases and the J gene lost 5 bases, with 22 bases spanning the gap. The CDR3 is 17 residues long. The CDR3 DNA sequence: TGTGCCAGTAGGAGGGGGGCACGGGGCGCCGGAACCGGGGAGCTGTTTTTT. It yields the protein CASRRGARGAGTGELFF.

The genes are TRBV9 and TRBJ1-6; D remains ambiguous. Germline V CDR1 and CDR2: SGDLS, YYNGEE. The V and J ends lost 2 bases and 8 bases respectively, with 17 bases between them. CDR3 length equals 16 residues. In DNA form, the CDR3 reads TGTGCCAGCAGCGTTGGGGTGTCCCAAGGACATTCACCCCTCCACTTT. Protein sequence: CASSVGVSQGHSPLHF.

This chain uses TRBV9 with TRBJ2-7; D perhaps matches TRBD1 (6 bases). Germline V gene data show CDR1 as SGDLS and CDR2 as YYNGEE. Trimming stripped 0 bases from V and 6 bases from J, with 10 bases between. The CDR3 extends over 13 amino acids. CDR3 in amino acids: CASSVEDSTEQYF. For the CDR3, the DNA is TGTGCCAGCAGCGTAGAGGACAGTACCGAGCAGTACTTC.

This sequence joins TRBV7-8 and TRBJ2-3, with D perhaps TRBD1 or TRBD2 (5 bases each). Trimming stripped 6 bases from V and 4 bases from J, with 14 bases between. CDR1 and CDR2 (germline): SGHVS, FQNEAQ. The CDR3 spans 14 residues. CDR3 DNA: TGTGCCAGCAGAAGACAGCGAGGGGCAGATACGCAGTATTTT. The encoded protein is CASRRQRGADTQYF.

The CDR3 DNA follows: TGTGCCAGTAGTAACCCCTTTAGGTCTCAAGAGACCCAGTACTTC. This encodes CASSNPFRSQETQYF. The chain combines TRBV19 with TRBJ2-5; D remains unclear. This CDR3 contains 15 residues. Germline-derived CDR1 and CDR2 are LNHDA and SQIVND (reference sequence). Trimming left V 4 bases short and J 2 bases short, with 14 bases between.

V usage is TRBV28 and J usage is TRBJ1-3; 8 nucleotides align to TRBD1. There are 16 residues in the CDR3. Germline V gene sequence: CDR1 MDHEN, CDR2 SYDVKM. Trimming removed 4 bases from V and 4 bases from J; junction bases left unmatched: 9. This chain's CDR3 is CASSSLRGLSGNTIYF. CDR3 DNA sequence: TGTGCCAGCAGTTCCCTCAGGGGGCTGAGCGGAAACACCATATATTTT.

The rearrangement joins TRBV27 to TRBJ2-7; D gene ambiguous. Germline V gene data show CDR1 as MNHEY and CDR2 as SMNVEV (reference sequence). The V gene lost 4 bases and the J gene lost 5 bases, with 12 bases spanning the gap. The CDR3 covers 13 residues. The CDR3 nucleotides are TGTGCCAGCAGTTATAGTAGCACCCACGAGCAGTACTTC. It translates to CASSYSSTHEQYF.

V and J are TRBV4-1 and TRBJ2-7, with D hard to call. CDR3 length: 14 residues. V was cut by 1 base and J by 0 bases, with 7 bases left in between. Germline-derived CDR1 and CDR2 are MGHRA and YSYEKL. CDR3 region: CASSQAQGSYEQYF. CDR3 DNA sequence: TGCGCCAGCAGCCAAGCCCAAGGCTCCTACGAGCAGTACTTC.

This clone appeared a single time. The V and J genes are TRBV30 and TRBJ2-7, with 11 bases matching TRBD2. Looked up from germline, CDR1 is GTSNPN and CDR2 is SVGIG (reference sequence). The V gene end was trimmed by 2 bases and the J gene end by 6 bases; junction bases not matched to a gene: 6. The CDR3 consists of 14 residues. This chain's CDR3 is CAWSPGLAGLEQYF. CDR3 DNA sequence: TGTGCCTGGAGTCCAGGACTAGCGGGCCTCGAGCAGTACTTC.

This clone was found once. The gene calls are TRBV9 and TRBJ2-2; D unclear. The length of the CDR3 is 16 residues. Germline V gives CDR1 SGDLS, CDR2 YYNGEE. Trimming shortened V by 0 bases and J by 3 bases, and 12 bases separated the two germline ends. CDR3 sequence (DNA): TGTGCCAGCAGCGTAGATCTGGGTCTTTACACCGGGGAGCTGTTTTTT. Translated: CASSVDLGLYTGELFF. Together with reference TRBV9 and TRBJ2-2, the CDR3 gives the full variable domain: DSGVTQTPKHLITATGQRVTLRCSPRSGDLSVYWYQQSLDQGLQFLIQYYNGEERAKGNILERFSAQQFPDLHSELNLSSLELGDSALYFCASSVDLGLYTGELFFGEGSRLTVL.